This TCR beta chain was found in a study of T cell repertoires in cytomegalovirus infection. The overall study: The public TCR beta signatures pointed to both CMV infection and matching HLA type. Findings of the study overall: Carriage of CMV together with the relevant HLA was identifiable through cumulative public TCR beta family frequency. There were HLA-C-restricted CMV-specific TCR beta clonotypes dominating the ex vivo response.

TCRdb passed the reads through MiXCR, listing each CDR3 protein once. The data contain 250,000 to 300,000 distinct CDR3 sequences, approximately 8.3% of them singletons. Trimming pared 3 bases from V and 2 bases from J, leaving 10 bases between. The CDR3 has 13 amino acids. Germline values: CDR1 SQVTM, CDR2 ANQGSEA. Many counts were recorded for this clonotype. Its specificity is not known. The chain uses TRBV29-1 and TRBJ1-1; D might be TRBD1 (5 bases). The TCR was taken from a human donor in good health (CMV status not recorded). Some clones in this sample may be carry-over from other donors' samples. The sample consisted of PBMCs. The CDR3 bases are TGCAGCGTTGATTCCAGGGTTAACACTGAAGCTTTCTTT. It encodes CSVDSRVNTEAFF.